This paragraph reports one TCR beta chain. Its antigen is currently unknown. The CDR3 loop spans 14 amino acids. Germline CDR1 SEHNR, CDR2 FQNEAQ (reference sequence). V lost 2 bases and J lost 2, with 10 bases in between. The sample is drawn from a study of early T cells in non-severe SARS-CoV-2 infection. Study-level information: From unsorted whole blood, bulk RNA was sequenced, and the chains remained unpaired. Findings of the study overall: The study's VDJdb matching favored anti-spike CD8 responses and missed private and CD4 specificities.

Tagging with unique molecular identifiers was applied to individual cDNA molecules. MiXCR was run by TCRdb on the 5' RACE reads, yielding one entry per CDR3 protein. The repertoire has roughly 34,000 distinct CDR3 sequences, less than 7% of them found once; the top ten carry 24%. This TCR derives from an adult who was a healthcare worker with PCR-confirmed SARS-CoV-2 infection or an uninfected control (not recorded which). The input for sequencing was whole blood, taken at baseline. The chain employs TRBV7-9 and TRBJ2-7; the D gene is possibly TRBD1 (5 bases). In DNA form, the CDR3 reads TGTGCCAGCAGCTTATTAGACAGTACCTACGAGCAGTACTTC. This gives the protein CASSLLDSTYEQYF. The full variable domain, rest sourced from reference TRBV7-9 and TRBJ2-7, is DTGVSQNPRHKITKRGQNVTFRCDPISEHNRLYWYRQTLGQGPEFLTYFQNEAQLEKSRLLSDRFSAERPKGSFSTLEIQRTEQGDSAMYLCASSLLDSTYEQYFGPGTRLTVT.